This TCR beta chain was recovered during a study of yellow fever vaccine responses in identical twins. From the RT-PCR reads, TCRdb called clonotypes with MiXCR, one entry per CDR3 protein. The data hold 2,000 to 2,500 distinct CDR3 sequences, with around four fifths observed a single time. Trimming removed 2 bases at V and 7 bases at J, with 12 bases between. The CDR3 consists of 14 residues. Study observations and caveats: Convergence reportedly seemed to mark part of the twins' vaccine T cell response, with personalization marking the rest.

This clonotype has just a few counts. The antigen remains undetermined. This sequence was found in a woman between 18 and 30 years old who received the yellow fever vaccine. The chain combines TRBV23-1 with TRBJ1-5; D ambiguous. TRBV23-1 is reported as an ORF; its role is uncertain. Material: T cells from blood (PBMCs), unsorted or a sorted subset (not recorded which), obtained before or after yellow fever vaccination (not recorded which). CDR3 coding DNA: TGCGCCAGCAGTCAAGAGGAAAGTCGACAGCCCCAGCATTTT. As protein: CASSQEESRQPQHF.